This T cell receptor (beta chain) derives from a study of blood T cell repertoires in COVID-19. The data were produced by immunoSEQ multiplex PCR, yet TCRdb's version contains in-frame clones alone and is incomplete. The sample consists of 200,000 to 250,000 clones, approximately 84% of them appearing once. This CDR3 is built from 15 residues. The germline CDR1 and CDR2 sequences are MGHRA and YSYEKL. V dropped 1 base and J dropped 3; count of bases not matched to a gene: 5. Material: peripheral blood. V and J are TRBV4-1 and TRBJ2-7; TRBD1 aligns across 8 bases. The receptor comes from a woman aged 50 to 60 with active or convalescent COVID-19. CDR3 in DNA: TGCGCCAGCAGCCAAGGTTCAGGGGGCGTCTACGAGCAGTACTTC. Its translation: CASSQGSGGVYEQYF.